The present entry profiles one T cell receptor beta chain with its context. Repertoires were generated with immunoSEQ multiplex PCR, while TCRdb's copy carries only in-frame clones and drops some. Of over 350,000 clones listed, 95% are singletons. The source of the sample is a study of shared T cell receptors in the human thymus. Looked up from germline, CDR1 is SGHNT and CDR2 is YYREEE (reference sequence). The CDR3 contains 15 residues. The V segment lost 4 bases and the J segment 8 bases; nucleotides outside the gene matches: 9. Material for sequencing was thymocytes. The sequence came from a human donor. The chain joins TRBV5-4 to TRBJ2-1; 10 bases map to TRBD1. In nucleotides, the CDR3 is TGTGCCAGCAGCACATGGGACAGGGGAATCGATGAGCAGTTCTTC. It encodes CASSTWDRGIDEQFF.